The TCR beta chain under discussion was sequenced for a study of blood T cell repertoires in COVID-19. Trimming removed 7 bases at V and 0 bases at J, with 9 bases between. The CDR3 has 12 amino acids. CDR1 SQVTM and CDR2 ANQGSEA come from the germline V gene. TCRdb keeps only in-frame clones here, not all; method: immunoSEQ multiplex PCR. This sample carries fewer than 250,000 clones, about 93% of them seen once, and the ten largest clones take around 0.83%. Seattle patient enrollment occurred during active infection, with longitudinal follow-up thereafter. Sequencing was carried out using peripheral blood. This TCR was sampled from a man aged 30-40 years with COVID-19, enrolled during active disease. V is TRBV29-1 and J is TRBJ1-1; maybe TRBD1 (5 bases). The CDR3 DNA reads TGCAGCGGAGAACAGGTGAACACTGAAGCTTTCTTT. Protein sequence: CSGEQVNTEAFF.